This T cell receptor (beta chain) was captured in a study of control samples from healthy donors and cancer patients. Some clones are missing from TCRdb's copy, which holds only in-frame ones; the method was immunoSEQ multiplex PCR. This sample has roughly 88,000 clones, with just over 90% found just once. Trimming cost V 7 bases and J 4 bases, with 17 bases left between them. The CDR3 covers 15 residues. Germline CDR1 is MNHEY and CDR2 is SVGAGI. The sample comprised blood. This sequence was found in a woman aged 30 to 39 in good health. The chain has TRBV6-5 and TRBJ1-5; a possible D gene is TRBD1 (6 bases). The CDR3 DNA sequence: TGTGCCAGCATAACAGGGTTGACCCTAAATCAGCCCCAGCATTTT. Its protein is CASITGLTLNQPQHF.